The clone carrying this TCR beta chain was seen more than once but under ten times. Its specificity is not known. This record belongs to a study of cytotoxic CD8 clonotypes in ibrutinib-treated CLL. Notes on the study in general: On treatment, the uncommon public clonotypes contracted or remained stable.

Method: immunoSEQ multiplex PCR; TCRdb's copy keeps in-frame clones and lacks some. In the table there are about 68,000 clones, more than 60% of which are singletons. The V and J ends lost 6 bases and 14 bases, in that order; junction bases with no gene match: 6. Germline CDR1 and CDR2: MNHEY and SVGAGI. The CDR3 is made up of 12 amino acids. The specimen comprised PBMCs, sampled after 12 months of ibrutinib treatment. This TCR derives from a human donor with chronic lymphocytic leukemia. This chain joins TRBV6-5 and TRBJ1-6; 8 bases align to TRBD1. The CDR3 loop is CASRDRVEALHF. CDR3 DNA: TGTGCCAGCAGGGACAGGGTAGAGGCCCTCCACTTT.